A selection of T cell receptor beta chains follows, all from one sample in a study of T cell changes during pregnancy in multiple sclerosis. Libraries were prepared by immunoSEQ multiplex PCR; TCRdb keeps only in-frame clonotypes and omits some of them. The sample contains about 57,000 clones, more than 85% of which appear only once. Specimen: CD4+ T cells from peripheral blood mononuclear cells, collected in the third trimester of pregnancy. The receptor set was obtained from a female donor with multiple sclerosis, enrolled in a pregnancy study. Each CDR3 is given with its conserved first and last residue. Fields, in order: D gene, J gene, V gene, clone size, CDR3 protein, CDR3 DNA. D genes are given only for firm matches. Only part of the rows carry a size: once, few, many, or a class if the clone is expanded.

TRBD1 TRBJ1-1 TRBV11-2 NA CASSPRDSVNTEAFF TGTGCCAGCAGCCCCCGGGACAGTGTGAACACTGAAGCTTTCTTT
NA TRBJ1-5 TRBV18 once CASSPGRAGQPQHF TGTGCCAGCTCACCAGGGAGGGCCGGTCAGCCCCAGCATTTT
TRBD1 TRBJ1-1 TRBV18 few CASSPPILGTGTEAFF TGTGCCAGCTCACCACCGATTCTCGGGACAGGGACTGAAGCTTTCTTT
TRBD2 TRBJ2-7 TRBV18 NA CASSSGLAGFYEQYF TGTGCCAGCTCCTCGGGGCTAGCGGGGTTCTACGAGCAGTACTTC
NA TRBJ2-1 TRBV7-3 NA CASRQGGSYNEQFF TGTGCCAGCAGACAGGGGGGGTCCTACAATGAGCAGTTCTTC
TRBD2 TRBJ2-1 TRBV7-7 NA CASSPSGNSEQFF TGTGCCAGCAGCCCTAGCGGGAACAGTGAGCAGTTCTTC
NA TRBJ2-4 TRBV7-2 NA CASSLVSGGANIQYF TGTGCCAGCAGCTTAGTGAGCGGAGGGGCGAACATTCAGTACTTC
TRBD2 TRBJ2-5 TRBV5-1 once CASSLAALAVPGTQYF TGCGCCAGCAGCTTGGCCGCTCTAGCGGTCCCAGGGACCCAGTACTTC
TRBD1 TRBJ2-7 TRBV6-1 NA CASSWDRTYEQYF TGTGCCAGCAGTTGGGACAGGACCTACGAGCAGTACTTC
TRBD2 TRBJ2-1 TRBV18 NA CASSPGGSSYNEQFF TGTGCCAGCTCACCAGGCGGGAGCTCCTACAATGAGCAGTTCTTC
NA TRBJ1-4 TRBV19 NA CATRRVGATNEKLFF TGTGCCACTAGGAGGGTCGGCGCAACTAATGAAAAACTGTTTTTT
TRBD1 TRBJ2-1 TRBV10-3 NA CAISEATGYNEQFF TGTGCCATCAGTGAGGCGACAGGGTACAATGAGCAGTTCTTC
NA TRBJ2-7 TRBV2 NA CASSWHTEGEQYF TGTGCCAGCAGTTGGCATACCGAGGGAGAGCAGTACTTC
TRBD1 TRBJ2-2 TRBV12-5 NA CASQGGTGGTGELFF TGTGCTAGTCAGGGTGGGACAGGGGGGACCGGGGAGCTGTTTTTT
TRBD1 TRBJ2-7 TRBV19 NA CASSMGHDRVGEQYF TGTGCCAGTAGTATGGGTCACGACAGGGTCGGCGAGCAGTACTTC
TRBD1 TRBJ1-1 TRBV27 NA CASSSTGRGPLDTEAFF TGTGCCAGCAGTTCGACCGGGAGGGGGCCCCTGGACACTGAAGCTTTCTTT
NA TRBJ1-1 TRBV19 NA CASSIVAGQSEAFF TGTGCCAGTAGTATAGTGGCAGGGCAGTCTGAAGCTTTCTTT
TRBD1 TRBJ2-3 TRBV30 NA CAWDSRLQGAGDTQYF TGTGCCTGGGACTCCCGACTGCAGGGGGCAGGCGATACGCAGTATTTT
TRBD2 TRBJ2-3 TRBV12-5 NA CASGLQTKGLAGGVIDTDTQYF TGTGCTAGTGGTTTGCAGACAAAGGGACTAGCGGGAGGTGTAATAGACACAGATACGCAGTATTTT
NA TRBJ2-3 TRBV4-2 NA CASSQAPRGSFTDTQYF TGTGCCAGCAGCCAAGCCCCCCGGGGATCGTTCACAGATACGCAGTATTTT
TRBD2 TRBJ2-7 TRBV27 NA CASLPGPGTSGRAAHYEQYF TGTGCCAGCCTCCCCGGACCTGGGACTAGCGGGAGAGCGGCTCACTACGAGCAGTACTTC
TRBD2 TRBJ2-1 TRBV5-1 NA CASSSGLAYNEQFF TGCGCCAGCAGCTCGGGACTAGCCTACAATGAGCAGTTCTTC
NA TRBJ1-2 TRBV5-5 once CASSTRGINYGYTF TGTGCCAGCAGCACCCGGGGTATAAACTATGGCTACACCTTC
NA TRBJ2-1 TRBV19 NA CASSIDFSWSSYNEQFF TGTGCCAGTAGTATAGACTTTAGCTGGAGCTCCTACAATGAGCAGTTCTTC
NA TRBJ2-5 TRBV2 NA CASTGGPGQETQYF TGTGCCAGCACCGGGGGGCCCGGCCAAGAGACCCAGTACTTC
TRBD1 TRBJ1-6 TRBV30 NA CAGKTGTGDSPLHF TGTGCCGGGAAAACCGGGACAGGGGATTCACCCCTCCACTTT
TRBD2 TRBJ2-7 TRBV11-2 NA CASSLDGTSVSYEQYF TGTGCCAGCAGCTTAGATGGGACTAGCGTTTCCTACGAGCAGTACTTC
NA TRBJ1-3 TRBV25-1 NA CASSATANYGNTIYF TGTGCCAGCAGTGCGACAGCAAACTATGGAAACACCATATATTTT
TRBD2 TRBJ2-1 TRBV5-1 NA CASSLDGGDNEQFF TGCGCCAGCAGCTTGGACGGGGGGGACAATGAGCAGTTCTTC
TRBD2 TRBJ2-2 TRBV9 NA CASHPASGPTGELFF TGTGCCAGCCACCCAGCTAGCGGGCCCACCGGGGAGCTGTTTTTT
NA TRBJ1-1 TRBV19 NA CASSNTGLNTEAFF TGTGCCAGTAGCAATACAGGGTTGAACACTGAAGCTTTCTTT
TRBD1 TRBJ1-1 TRBV10-3 NA CATSGTGNTEAFF TGTGCCACCTCCGGGACAGGGAACACTGAAGCTTTCTTT
TRBD2 TRBJ2-2 TRBV18 NA CASSQGLAGNTGELFF TGTGCCAGCTCACAGGGACTAGCGGGGAACACCGGGGAGCTGTTTTTT
NA TRBJ1-1 TRBV9 NA CASSGQANTEAFF TGTGCCAGCAGCGGACAGGCTAACACTGAAGCTTTCTTT
NA TRBJ1-2 TRBV27 once CASRPDTSPGYTF TGTGCCAGCCGTCCGGACACCTCTCCGGGCTACACCTTC
NA TRBJ1-2 TRBV9 NA CASSVGGRGYTF TGTGCCAGCAGCGTAGGTGGGAGGGGCTACACCTTC
TRBD1 TRBJ2-2 TRBV4-1 NA CASSQDWGTGGELFF TGCGCCAGCAGCCAAGATTGGGGGACAGGCGGGGAGCTGTTTTTT
TRBD2 TRBJ2-1 TRBV7-9 NA CASSLGWREGYNEQFF TGTGCCAGCAGCTTAGGTTGGCGGGAGGGCTACAATGAGCAGTTCTTC
NA TRBJ2-7 TRBV11-3 NA CASSLEDGGWDYEQYF TGTGCCAGCAGCCTGGAGGACGGGGGTTGGGACTACGAGCAGTACTTC
NA TRBJ2-5 TRBV19 NA CASSEGTQETQYF TGTGCCAGTAGTGAGGGGACACAAGAGACCCAGTACTTC
TRBD1 TRBJ1-2 TRBV2 NA CASSAGQGGSGYTF TGTGCCAGCAGCGCGGGACAGGGAGGGAGTGGCTACACCTTC
NA TRBJ1-3 TRBV29-1 NA CRINWTRTSGNTIYF TGCCGAATCAACTGGACAAGGACCTCTGGAAACACCATATATTTT
NA TRBJ2-2 TRBV7-8 NA CASSLAGRSGELFF TGTGCCAGCAGCTTAGCGGGGAGGTCGGGGGAGCTGTTTTTT
TRBD2 TRBJ2-2 TRBV5-1 NA CASSPRETGELFF TGCGCCAGCAGCCCGCGGGAGACCGGGGAGCTGTTTTTT
TRBD1 TRBJ2-7 TRBV4-3 NA CASSQGIGGFYEQYF TGCGCCAGCAGCCAGGGAATAGGGGGCTTCTACGAGCAGTACTTC
TRBD1 TRBJ1-2 TRBV7-9 NA CASSGQEFYGYTF TGTGCCAGCAGTGGACAGGAGTTTTATGGCTACACCTTC
NA TRBJ1-2 TRBV7-9 NA CASSSGLDGYTF TGTGCCAGCAGCTCTGGACTAGACGGCTACACCTTC
TRBD2 TRBJ2-1 TRBV5-8 NA CASSVGFGGSIYNEQFF TGTGCCAGCAGCGTCGGGTTCGGGGGGTCCATCTACAATGAGCAGTTCTTC